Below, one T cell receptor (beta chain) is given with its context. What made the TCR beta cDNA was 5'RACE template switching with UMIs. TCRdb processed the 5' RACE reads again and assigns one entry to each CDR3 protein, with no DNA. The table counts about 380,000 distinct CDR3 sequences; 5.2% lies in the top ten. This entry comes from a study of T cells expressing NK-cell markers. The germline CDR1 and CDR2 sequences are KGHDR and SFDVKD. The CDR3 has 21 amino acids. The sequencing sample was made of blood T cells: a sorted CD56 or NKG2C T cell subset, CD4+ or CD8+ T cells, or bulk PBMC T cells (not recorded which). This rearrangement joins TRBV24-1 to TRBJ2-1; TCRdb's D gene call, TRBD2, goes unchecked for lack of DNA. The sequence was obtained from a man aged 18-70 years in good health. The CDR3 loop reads CATSRGDRTEMSSGHYNEQFF.